The 9 T cell receptor beta chains below come from one sample, sequenced in a study of T cells in Graves' hyperthyroidism and ophthalmopathy. Amplification targeted TCR beta CDR3 regions from RNA transcripts. Using the HTBI primer set, a first-round RT-PCR was run on the TCR CDR3. TCRdb independently ran MiXCR on the multiplex PCR reads; one entry per CDR3 protein. The sample contains under 550,000 distinct CDR3 sequences, 15% to 20% of which appear only once. The sequencing sample was made of blood. All receptors come from a man aged 40-55 years with Graves' ophthalmopathy.

Many counts were recorded for this clonotype. The chain uses TRBV7-2 and TRBJ2-1, with 12 bases lining up with TRBD2. CDR3 size: 15 residues. Germline assignment: CDR1 SGHTA and CDR2 FQGNSA. Unmatched junction bases numbered 4, after V lost 1 base and J lost 9 bases. CDR3 amino acids: CASSLGLAGELEQFF. In DNA form, the CDR3 reads TGTGCCAGCAGCTTAGGACTAGCGGGAGAACTTGAGCAGTTCTTC.

This clonotype came up many times. The V gene is TRBV18, the J gene TRBJ1-1, with no clear D. Germline CDR1 is KGHSH and CDR2 is LQKENI. The V gene lost 3 bases and the J gene lost 11 bases, with 13 bases spanning the gap. The CDR3 has 12 residues. The CDR3 region is CASSPDSMGAFF. The CDR3 region has the DNA TGTGCCAGCTCACCGGACTCTATGGGGGCTTTCTTT.

This clonotype was seen only once. This chain connects TRBV4-3 to TRBJ1-5, with D possibly TRBD1 on 5 matching bases. V was cut by 1 base and J by 5 bases, with 15 bases left in between. The CDR3 runs to 16 residues. CDR1 is LGHNA, CDR2 YSLEER, per germline. CDR3 region: CASSQVGERVDQPQHF. CDR3 DNA sequence: TGCGCCAGCAGCCAAGTGGGGGAAAGGGTCGATCAGCCCCAGCATTTT.

Concerning this clonotype: It may be a read error: a sequence one base away is much more abundant. The V gene is TRBV7-2, the J gene TRBJ2-2; no clear D gene. Per germline, CDR1 SGHTA and CDR2 FQGNSA. V gave up 5 bases and J gave up 5 bases, with 6 bases separating them. This CDR3 spans 12 amino acids. The CDR3 protein is CASSHQTGELFF. The CDR3 nucleotides read TGTGCCAGCAGCCACCAAACCGGGGAGCTGTTTTTT. The complete variable domain, with remaining parts taken from reference TRBV7-2 and TRBJ2-2, reads GAGVSQSPSNKVTEKGKDVELRCDPISGHTALYWYRQSLGQGLEFLIYFQGNSAPDKSGLPSDRFSAERTGGSVSTLTIQRTQQEDSAVYLCASSHQTGELFFGEGSRLTVL.

The table lists this clonotype with a few counts. V usage is TRBV29-1 and J usage is TRBJ2-5; TRBD2 aligns across 9 bases. Trimming cost V 5 bases and J 5 bases; bases outside gene matches: 15. This CDR3 has 16 residues. Germline CDR1 SQVTM, CDR2 ANQGSEA. The CDR3 DNA reads TGCAGCGTTCAGGCTAGCGGGACCCCCAGGGGGGAGACCCAGTACTTC. Amino acids: CSVQASGTPRGETQYF. The variable domain in full, with the rest retrieved from reference TRBV29-1 and TRBJ2-5, is SAVISQKPSRDICQRGTSLTIQCQVDSQVTMMFWYRQQPGQSLTLIATANQGSEATYESGFVIDKFPISRPNLTFSTLTVSNMSPEDSSIYLCSVQASGTPRGETQYFGPGTRLLVL.

As DNA, the CDR3 is TGCAGTGCTAGGAGGCGGAACACCGGGGAGCTGTTTTTT. This translates into CSARRRNTGELFF. The chain uses TRBV20-1 and TRBJ2-2; D is unclear. Trimming pared 3 bases from V and 1 base from J, leaving 6 bases between. The CDR3 has 13 amino acids. Per the germline V gene, CDR1 is DFQATT and CDR2 is SNEGSKA (reference sequence).

V usage is TRBV7-9 and J usage is TRBJ2-3; 9 bases are a match to TRBD1. V shed 9 bases, J shed 11 bases, and the junction held 6 bases outside the gene matches. Germline V gene data show CDR1 as SEHNR and CDR2 as FQNEAQ (reference sequence). The CDR3 contains 11 residues. CDR3 region: CASTGGEWQYF. Here the CDR3 DNA reads TGTGCCAGTACAGGGGGCGAGTGGCAGTATTTT.

The chain joins TRBV6-2 or TRBV6-3 to TRBJ2-2; 9 positions match TRBD2. V trimming: 6 bases; J trimming: 0 bases; junction bases outside the gene matches: 8. Germline values: CDR1 MNHEY, CDR2 SVGEGT. The CDR3 is 17 amino acids. DNA for the CDR3: TGTGCCAGCAGATCACTAGCGGGCTTCGCGAACACCGGGGAGCTGTTTTTT. It encodes CASRSLAGFANTGELFF.

The genes are TRBV29-1 and TRBJ2-1; possible D gene TRBD2, 7 bases. Trimming removed 8 bases at V and 9 bases at J, with 17 bases between. The CDR3 is made up of 12 amino acids. Germline V CDR1 and CDR2: SQVTM, ANQGSEA. The CDR3 protein is CSSQGRVSEQFF. In DNA form, the CDR3 reads TGCAGCTCCCAGGGGAGGGTTTCTGAGCAGTTCTTC.